This TCR beta chain was observed in a study of T cells in Graves' hyperthyroidism and ophthalmopathy. TCR beta CDR3 region amplification was performed from RNA transcripts. The HTBI primer set served for first-round RT-PCR of the TCR CDR3. TCRdb reprocessed the multiplex PCR reads with MiXCR, giving one entry per CDR3 protein. The data show about 640,000 distinct CDR3 sequences, 45% seen once. This clonotype was seen more than once but under ten times. The antigen is unknown. CDR3 length equals 17 residues. Trimming removed 3 bases from V and 0 bases from J; junction bases left unmatched: 6. Germline V lookup: CDR1 SEHNR, CDR2 FQNEAQ (reference sequence). Study-level results: Most thyroid clonotypes that were expanded above 0.001 also turned up in blood.

The receptor was isolated from an adult man with Graves' disease, either hyperthyroidism or ophthalmopathy (not recorded which). J is TRBJ1-4 and V is TRBV7-9; TRBD1 agrees at 8 bases. Sequencing was done on a sample of peripheral blood or thyroid tissue (not recorded which). CDR3 loop: CASSLGQGAATNEKLFF. CDR3 nucleotide sequence: TGTGCCAGCAGCTTGGGTCAGGGGGCGGCAACTAATGAAAAACTGTTTTTT.